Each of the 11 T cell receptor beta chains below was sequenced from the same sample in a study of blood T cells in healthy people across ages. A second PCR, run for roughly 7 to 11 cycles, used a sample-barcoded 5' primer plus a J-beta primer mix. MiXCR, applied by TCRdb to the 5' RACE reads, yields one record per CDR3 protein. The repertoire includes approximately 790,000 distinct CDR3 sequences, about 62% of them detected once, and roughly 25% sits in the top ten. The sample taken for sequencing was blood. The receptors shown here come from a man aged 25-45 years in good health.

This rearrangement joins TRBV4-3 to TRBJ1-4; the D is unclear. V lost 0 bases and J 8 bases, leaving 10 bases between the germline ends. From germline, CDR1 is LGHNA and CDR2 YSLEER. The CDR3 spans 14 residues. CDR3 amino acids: CASSQDQWGEKLFF. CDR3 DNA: TGCGCCAGCAGCCAAGATCAGTGGGGAGAAAAACTGTTTTTT.

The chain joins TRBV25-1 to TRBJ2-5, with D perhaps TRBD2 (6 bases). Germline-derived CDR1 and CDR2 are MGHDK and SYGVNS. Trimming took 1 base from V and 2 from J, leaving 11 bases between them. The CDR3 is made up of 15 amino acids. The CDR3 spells CASSESRLVQETQYF. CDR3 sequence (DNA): TGTGCCAGCAGTGAATCCCGACTAGTGCAAGAGACCCAGTACTTC.

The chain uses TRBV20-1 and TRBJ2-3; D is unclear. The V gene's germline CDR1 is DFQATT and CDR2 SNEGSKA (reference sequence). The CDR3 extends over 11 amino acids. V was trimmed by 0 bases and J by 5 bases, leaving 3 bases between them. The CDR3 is CSARDGDTQYF. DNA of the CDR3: TGCAGTGCTAGAGATGGAGATACGCAGTATTTT.

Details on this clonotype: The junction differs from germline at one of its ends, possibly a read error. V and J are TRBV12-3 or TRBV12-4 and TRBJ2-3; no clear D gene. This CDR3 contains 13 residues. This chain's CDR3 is CTSLPRGEDTQYF. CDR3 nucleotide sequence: TGTACCAGCCTCCCGCGCGGAGAAGATACGCAGTATTTT.

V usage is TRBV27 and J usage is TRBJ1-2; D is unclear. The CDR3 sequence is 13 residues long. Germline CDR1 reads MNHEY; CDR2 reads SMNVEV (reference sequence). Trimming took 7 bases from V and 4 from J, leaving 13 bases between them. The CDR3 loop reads CASKRGTFYGYTF. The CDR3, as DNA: TGTGCCAGCAAGCGGGGAACCTTCTATGGCTACACCTTC.

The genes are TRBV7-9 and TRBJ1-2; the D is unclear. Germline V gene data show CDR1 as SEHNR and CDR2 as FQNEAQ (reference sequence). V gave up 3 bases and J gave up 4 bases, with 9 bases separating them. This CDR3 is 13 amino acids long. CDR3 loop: CASSFGQVYGYTF. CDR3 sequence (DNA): TGTGCCAGCAGCTTTGGGCAGGTCTATGGCTACACCTTC.

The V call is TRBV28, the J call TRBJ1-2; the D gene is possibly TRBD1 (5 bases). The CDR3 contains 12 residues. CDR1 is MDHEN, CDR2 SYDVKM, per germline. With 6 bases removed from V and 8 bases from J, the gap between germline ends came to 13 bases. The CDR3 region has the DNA TGTGCCAGCAGGGAAGGACGGGGCGGCTACACCTTC. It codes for CASREGRGGYTF.

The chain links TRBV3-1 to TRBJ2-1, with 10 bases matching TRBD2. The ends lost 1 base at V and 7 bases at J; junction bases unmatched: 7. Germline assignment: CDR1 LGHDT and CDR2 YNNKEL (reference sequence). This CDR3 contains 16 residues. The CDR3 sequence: CASSQGPAGGLNEQFF. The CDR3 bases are TGTGCCAGCAGCCAAGGACCAGCGGGGGGGCTGAATGAGCAGTTCTTC.

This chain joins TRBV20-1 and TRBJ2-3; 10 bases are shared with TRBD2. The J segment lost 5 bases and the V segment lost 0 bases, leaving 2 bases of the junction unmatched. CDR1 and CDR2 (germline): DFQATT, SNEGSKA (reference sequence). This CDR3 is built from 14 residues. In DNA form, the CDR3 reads TGCAGTGCTAGAGATGCTAGCGGGAGAGATACGCAGTATTTT. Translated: CSARDASGRDTQYF.

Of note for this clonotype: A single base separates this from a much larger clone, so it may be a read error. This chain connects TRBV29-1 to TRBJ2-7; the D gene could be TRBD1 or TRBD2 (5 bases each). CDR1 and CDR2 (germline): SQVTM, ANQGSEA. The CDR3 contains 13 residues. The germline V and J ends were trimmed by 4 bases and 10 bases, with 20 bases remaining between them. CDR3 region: CSVAMGTQEAQYF. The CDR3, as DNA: TGCAGCGTTGCCATGGGGACCCAAGAGGCCCAGTACTTC.

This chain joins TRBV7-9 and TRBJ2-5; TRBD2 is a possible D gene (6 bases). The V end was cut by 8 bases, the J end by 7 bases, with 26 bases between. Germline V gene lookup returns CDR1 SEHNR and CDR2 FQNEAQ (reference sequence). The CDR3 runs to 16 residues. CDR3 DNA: TGTGCCAGCGACCCATTCCCCCAAGGTGGAGCGGGGACCCAGTACTTC. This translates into CASDPFPQGGAGTQYF.